One TCR beta chain is described in this entry. Its specificity is not known. Germline assignment: CDR1 LNHDA and CDR2 SQIVND (reference sequence). Trimming removed 5 bases from V and 1 base from J, with 14 bases in between. The CDR3 is 15 residues long. The data are from a study of T cell responses to AZD1222 COVID-19 vaccine. Study observations and caveats: Possibly, clonal diversity was underestimated; donors were largely white British and included more females. The peak T cell response came first, and repertoires were sampled only after it.

The data were produced by immunoSEQ multiplex PCR, yet TCRdb's version contains in-frame clones alone and is incomplete. The data hold 90,000 to 150,000 clones, with roughly 90% observed a single time. The receptor was isolated from an adult in good health. V gene TRBV19 combines with J gene TRBJ1-1; perhaps TRBD1 as D (5 bases). Sequencing used peripheral blood, obtained on day 0 of AZD1222 vaccination. As DNA, the CDR3 is TGTGCCAGTAGTCCCACAGGCGTACCGAACACTGAAGCTTTCTTT. Translated, it gives CASSPTGVPNTEAFF.